This T cell receptor beta chain comes out of a study of CD8+ T cells in alopecia areata (dated by TCRdb to between 2018 and 2020). Regarding the research as a whole: The treated patients, all with moderate-to-severe alopecia areata, were enrolled in an open-label pilot trial of oral tofacitinib given at 5 to 10 mg twice daily. Patients stayed on tofacitinib for 6 to 18 months and then had 6 months of follow-up off drug so that delayed response and recurrence could be assessed. In both human patients and the C3H/HeJ mouse model, the study applied high-throughput TCRbeta sequencing to look at T cell clonal expansion in alopecia areata. On the human side, TCRbeta sequencing was run on scalp tissue and on sorted CD4+ and CD8+ peripheral blood T cells from healthy controls and from alopecia areata patients with either patchy or totalis/universalis disease. Patients on tofacitinib were biopsied at baseline and after 4 and 24 weeks of treatment, and several of the patients also had a later scalp biopsy. Clonality in the scalp was compared among normal scalp (n=4), patchy alopecia areata scalp (n=8), and alopecia totalis/universalis scalp (n=8). RNA was obtained with the PAXgene miRNA kit for fixed scalp, the miRNeasy kit for PBMCs, and the RNeasy kit for mouse skin. immunoSEQ multiplex PCR using 35 Vbeta forward primers and 13 Jbeta reverse primers was used to amplify TCRbeta CDR3 regions.

The library was made by the immunoSEQ multiplex PCR assay. To provide template for TCR sequencing, every sample had RNA extracted and reverse transcribed into cDNA. SuperScript III was used to make first-strand cDNA, primed with a 2:1 mix of oligo-dT and random hexamers. A synthetic immune receptor repertoire was used to gauge amplification bias, and whatever bias remained was removed computationally. For the original study's pipeline: Raw reads were preprocessed to remove errors, and CDR3 was defined by IMGT conventions from the conserved cysteine to phenylalanine. Clonality was computed as 1 minus the Shannon entropy, with the entropy normalized by log2 of the number of productive unique TCRs. Whether each scalp clone was CD4 or CD8 was inferred by checking scalp TCRbeta sequences against the CD4 and CD8 repertoires from sorted blood. TCRdb took over this immuneACCESS table, retaining in-frame rearrangements with V and J assigned. Such tables are incomplete; in checked studies, under half of the missing clones stem from an unresolved V gene, and the remainder is unexplained. The DNA gave D and trimming, while V, J and clone size come from that table. For this sample the table gives 110,000 or so clones, of which about two fifths were detected only once. The ten largest make up 3.1% of the sample.

The CDR3, from cysteine to phenylalanine, totals 14 residues. Only the CDR3 DNA stays, 42 bases, in frame from base 1. For CDR1 and CDR2, the germline V gene lists KGHSH and LQKENI. V is pared back by 3 bases and J by 2 bases, with 5 bases lying between the germline termini. The investigation overall reported the following: Compared with normal scalp, lesional scalp had higher clonality and more expanded CD8+ clones, particularly in alopecia totalis/universalis, a pattern that suggests antigenic drive. Unlike mouse skin, where gammadelta T cells dominate, normal human skin contains resident alphabeta T cells that get sequenced too, which complicates analysis of the scalp TCR repertoire. TCR sequences shared between patients were less clear than in mice, possibly partly because of HLA diversity in the patient population.

This clone has only a few counts. Its specific antigen is unknown. Base qualities are missing; no much larger clone stands one base away. Lesional scalp punch biopsies and peripheral blood were obtained from alopecia areata patients. After PBMCs were isolated by density centrifugation and stained for CD3, CD4 and CD8, a FACSAria was used to sort CD4+ and CD8+ T cells. Recombination linked TRBV18 to TRBJ2-6, with the D gene uncertain. The source material was CD4+ T cells sorted from blood. This TCR derives from a human donor with alopecia areata. The CDR3 in this case is CASSPVTGANVLTF. The bases read TGTGCCAGCTCACCGGTAACTGGGGCCAACGTCCTGACTTTC.